Following are 23 T cell receptor beta chains from one sample sequenced in a study of technical replicates of blood from a few donors. The table came from immunoSEQ multiplex PCR; TCRdb's copy has only in-frame clones and leaves some out. The data contain about 74,000 clones, roughly 94% of them singletons. Sequencing input: T cells isolated from PBMCs. The receptor set was obtained from a human donor in good health.

This clone was seen only a few times. V and J are TRBV10-3 and TRBJ1-2; D perhaps matches TRBD1 (5 bases). Per germline, CDR1 ENHRY and CDR2 SYGVKD. The ends were cut back, 4 bases at V and 4 bases at J, with 19 bases in the middle. The CDR3 consists of 16 residues. The DNA of the CDR3 is TGTGCCATCAGTGTTCTCAAGCAGGGTATAGGCTATGGCTACACCTTC. Its protein is CAISVLKQGIGYGYTF.

The CDR3 coding sequence is TGTGCCAGCAGCATAAGCTTATACGGGGTGAACACTGAAGCTTTCTTT. It is translated as CASSISLYGVNTEAFF. The V call is TRBV13, the J call TRBJ1-1, with D unclear. Deletions cut 5 bases from V and 0 bases from J, with 16 bases between. Germline V gene sequence: CDR1 PRHDT, CDR2 FYEKMQ (reference sequence). This CDR3 spans 16 amino acids. Full variable domain (remainder filled in from reference TRBV13 and TRBJ1-1): AAGVIQSPRHLIKEKRETATLKCYPIPRHDTVYWYQQGPGQDPQFLISFYEKMQSDKGSIPDRFSAQQFSDYHSELNMSSLELGDSALYFCASSISLYGVNTEAFFGQGTRLTVV.

This clone has just a few counts. This rearrangement joins TRBV15 to TRBJ1-2, with D possibly TRBD1 on 6 matching bases. With 5 bases removed from V and 0 bases from J, the gap between germline ends came to 16 bases. CDR1 LNHNV and CDR2 YYDKDF come from the germline V gene (reference sequence). CDR3 length: 16 residues. The CDR3 sequence is CATSERQGRANYGYTF. Here the CDR3 DNA reads TGTGCCACCAGCGAACGGCAGGGGAGAGCTAACTATGGCTACACCTTC.

The V gene is TRBV14, the J gene TRBJ1-2; 8 nucleotides agree with TRBD1. This CDR3 comprises 14 residues. Germline V gene lookup returns CDR1 SGHDN and CDR2 FVKESK. After removal of 1 base from V and 8 bases from J, the junction contained 6 bases not matched to a gene. The CDR3 sequence is CASSQVWDRTGYTF. The CDR3 bases are TGTGCCAGCAGCCAAGTATGGGACAGGACGGGCTACACCTTC.

The chain joins TRBV11-2 to TRBJ2-1; TRBD2 matches at 12 bases. Germline loops: CDR1 SGHAT, CDR2 FQNNGV. The CDR3 extends over 16 amino acids. Trimming removed 2 bases from V and 12 bases from J; junction bases left unmatched: 11. The CDR3 coding sequence is TGTGCCAGCAGCTTACTAGCGGGAGGGCCCGGTCCCCGGCAGTTCTTC. It is translated as CASSLLAGGPGPRQFF. Supplemented by reference TRBV11-2 and TRBJ2-1, the full variable domain reads EAGVAQSPRYKIIEKRQSVAFWCNPISGHATLYWYQQILGQGPKLLIQFQNNGVVDDSQLPKDRFSAERLKGVDSTLKIQPAKLEDSAVYLCASSLLAGGPGPRQFFGPGTRLTVL.

This chain joins TRBV6-5 and TRBJ1-2; no clear D. Germline V gene lookup returns CDR1 MNHEY and CDR2 SVGAGI. The CDR3 loop spans 13 amino acids. Trimming removed 7 bases at V and 8 bases at J, with 17 bases between. The CDR3 loop is CASTPSVARGYTF. The CDR3 DNA reads as TGTGCCAGCACCCCCTCAGTCGCGAGGGGCTACACCTTC.

The table lists this clone with a few counts. This sequence joins TRBV7-6 and TRBJ2-7, with a weak D call TRBD1 (5 bases). The CDR3 totals 12 residues. Germline CDR1 and CDR2: SGHVS and FNYEAQ. V shed 0 bases and J shed 8 bases, with 8 bases lying between them. CDR3 nucleotides: TGTGCCAGCAGCTTAGCGGGGCAGAAGCAGTACTTC. Protein sequence: CASSLAGQKQYF.

This sequence joins TRBV21-1 and TRBJ2-4; the D segment call TRBD1 is taken from the table without a DNA check. TRBV21-1 represents a pseudogene. This CDR3 is 17 amino acids long. The CDR3 DNA reads as TGTGCCAGCAGCAAAGGAAGGACAGGGAGAGTCAAAAACATTCAGTACTTC. As protein: CASSKGRTGRVKNIQYF.

This chain connects TRBV4-2 to TRBJ1-2; D gene unclear. The V gene's germline CDR1 is LGHNA and CDR2 YNFKEQ. CDR3 length: 15 residues. V was clipped by 0 bases and J by 5 bases, with 13 bases between them. In nucleotides, the CDR3 is TGTGCCAGCAGCCAAGAATCTAGGCCAGCTTATGGCTACACCTTC. Translation gives CASSQESRPAYGYTF.

The chain is built from TRBV14 and TRBJ2-1; TRBD2 matches at 11 bases. The CDR3 is made up of 17 amino acids. V trimming: 2 bases; J trimming: 4 bases; junction bases outside the gene matches: 7. Germline V gene sequence: CDR1 SGHDN, CDR2 FVKESK. CDR3 nucleotide sequence: TGTGCCAGCAGCCAAAACTACGGGACTAGCGGTTACAATGAGCAGTTCTTC. The encoded protein is CASSQNYGTSGYNEQFF.

This clone appeared a single time. The V and J genes are TRBV7-9 and TRBJ1-2, with unresolved D. There are 16 residues in the CDR3. V shed 5 bases and J shed 7 bases, with 23 bases lying between them. Per germline, CDR1 SEHNR and CDR2 FQNEAQ (reference sequence). In nucleotides, the CDR3 is TGTGCCAGCAGCCACCACTTGGACGGGAGTCACGGTGGCTACACCTTC. Translating it yields CASSHHLDGSHGGYTF.

The chain uses TRBV7-3 and TRBJ2-1; tentative D call: TRBD2 (6 bases). CDR3 length: 19 amino acids. Germline V lookup: CDR1 SGHTA, CDR2 FQGTGA. Trimming took off 5 bases at V and 6 bases at J, with 29 bases between the two ends. The CDR3 DNA sequence: TGTGCCAGCAGCCCAGGAGCTCTCGGGGGAAAAAAAATTCGCAATGAGCAGTTCTTC. Its translation: CASSPGALGGKKIRNEQFF.

This rearrangement joins TRBV11-2 to TRBJ2-7; 7 bases match TRBD2. Losses at the gene ends were 1 base for V and 6 bases for J; bases not matched to a gene: 9. Germline values: CDR1 SGHAT, CDR2 FQNNGV. The CDR3 is 15 residues long. The CDR3 nucleotides are TGTGCCAGCAGCTTAGGATCCCAGCGGGGCATCGAGCAGTACTTC. It translates to CASSLGSQRGIEQYF.

J is TRBJ1-5 and V is TRBV19; 7 bases match TRBD1. Germline-derived CDR1 and CDR2 are LNHDA and SQIVND (reference sequence). CDR3 length: 16 residues. Trimming removed 7 bases from V and 1 base from J; junction bases left unmatched: 10. The CDR3: CASTLHRTGSNQPQHF. The DNA for the CDR3 is TGTGCCAGTACCCTTCACCGGACAGGCAGCAATCAGCCCCAGCATTTT.

V usage is TRBV30 and J usage is TRBJ2-3; D may be TRBD2 (6 bases). The germline V and J ends were trimmed by 4 bases and 0 bases, with 8 bases remaining between them. This CDR3 is 13 amino acids long. Germline V lookup: CDR1 GTSNPN, CDR2 SVGIG (reference sequence). CDR3 region: CAWTSVSTDTQYF. As DNA, the CDR3 is TGTGCCTGGACTAGCGTTAGCACAGATACGCAGTATTTT.

V and J are TRBV9 and TRBJ1-6, with D uncertain. Germline assignment: CDR1 SGDLS and CDR2 YYNGEE. This CDR3 region has 16 residues. Trimming removed 4 bases at V and 0 bases at J, with 11 bases between. The CDR3 bases are TGTGCCAGCAGCAATCCGGGAAGCTCCTATAATTCACCCCTCCACTTT. It is translated as CASSNPGSSYNSPLHF.

The rearrangement links TRBV19 to TRBJ2-5; 7 bases match TRBD1. V was pared by 5 bases and J by 0 bases, with 3 bases of the junction left unmatched. The CDR3 covers 14 residues. Germline V gives CDR1 LNHDA, CDR2 SQIVND (reference sequence). The CDR3 spells CASSVGTDQETQYF. The DNA for the CDR3 is TGTGCCAGTAGTGTAGGGACAGACCAAGAGACCCAGTACTTC. The full variable domain, in which reference TRBV19 and TRBJ2-5 provide the parts outside the CDR3, is DGGITQSPKYLFRKEGQNVTLSCEQNLNHDAMYWYRQDPGQGLRLIYYSQIVNDFQKGDIAEGYSVSREKKESFPLTVTSAQKNPTAFYLCASSVGTDQETQYFGPGTRLLVL.

By share of the sample, this clone is medium-sized. The chain carries TRBV27 and TRBJ2-7; tentatively, D is TRBD2 (5 bases). Per germline, CDR1 MNHEY and CDR2 SMNVEV (reference sequence). CDR3 size: 14 residues. Trimming stripped 0 bases from V and 2 bases from J, with 8 bases between. This CDR3 is CASSLSSAPYEQYF. CDR3 DNA sequence: TGTGCCAGCAGTTTATCTAGCGCCCCCTACGAGCAGTACTTC.

The V gene is TRBV7-2, the J gene TRBJ2-7, with TRBD1 matching over 8 bases. Germline V lookup: CDR1 SGHTA, CDR2 FQGNSA. CDR3 length equals 15 residues. Losses at the gene ends were 7 bases for V and 7 bases for J; bases not matched to a gene: 15. The CDR3 loop reads CASTNSLTGVGEQYF. As DNA, the CDR3 is TGTGCCAGCACCAACAGCCTGACAGGGGTCGGTGAGCAGTACTTC.

The rearrangement links TRBV6-5 to TRBJ2-1; D not certain. CDR1 is MNHEY and CDR2 is SVGAGI in the germline V gene. CDR3 length: 13 residues. Between the trimmed V and J ends, which lost 2 bases and 5 bases, there was a span of 7 bases. The CDR3 nucleotides read TGTGCCAGCAGTTACAGAACGGACAATGAGCAGTTCTTC. Its protein is CASSYRTDNEQFF.

The CDR3 DNA is TGTGCCAGCAGTGAACCAGGGGTTAATCAGCCCCAGCATTTT. It encodes CASSEPGVNQPQHF. The rearrangement joins TRBV25-1 to TRBJ1-5, with D possibly matching TRBD1 (6 bases). Trimming removed 2 bases from V and 4 bases from J, with 9 bases in between. The CDR3 loop spans 14 amino acids. CDR1 is MGHDK, CDR2 SYGVNS, per germline.

The CDR3 DNA follows: TGTGCCTGGAGTTCACATTCGATCCCCGGGGAGCTGTTTTTT. This sequence encodes CAWSSHSIPGELFF. The chain links TRBV30 to TRBJ2-2, with D hard to call. This CDR3 spans 14 amino acids. The ends were cut back, 2 bases at V and 6 bases at J, with 13 bases in the middle. Per germline, CDR1 GTSNPN and CDR2 SVGIG (reference sequence).

This clone was counted once. The chain combines TRBV28 with TRBJ2-7, with D maybe TRBD1 (6 bases). The CDR3 is 13 residues long. CDR1 MDHEN and CDR2 SYDVKM come from the germline V gene. V lost 6 bases, J lost 3 bases, and 12 bases lay in between. CDR3 bases: TGTGCCAGCAGACCGGGACAACGCTACGAGCAGTACTTC. It specifies CASRPGQRYEQYF.